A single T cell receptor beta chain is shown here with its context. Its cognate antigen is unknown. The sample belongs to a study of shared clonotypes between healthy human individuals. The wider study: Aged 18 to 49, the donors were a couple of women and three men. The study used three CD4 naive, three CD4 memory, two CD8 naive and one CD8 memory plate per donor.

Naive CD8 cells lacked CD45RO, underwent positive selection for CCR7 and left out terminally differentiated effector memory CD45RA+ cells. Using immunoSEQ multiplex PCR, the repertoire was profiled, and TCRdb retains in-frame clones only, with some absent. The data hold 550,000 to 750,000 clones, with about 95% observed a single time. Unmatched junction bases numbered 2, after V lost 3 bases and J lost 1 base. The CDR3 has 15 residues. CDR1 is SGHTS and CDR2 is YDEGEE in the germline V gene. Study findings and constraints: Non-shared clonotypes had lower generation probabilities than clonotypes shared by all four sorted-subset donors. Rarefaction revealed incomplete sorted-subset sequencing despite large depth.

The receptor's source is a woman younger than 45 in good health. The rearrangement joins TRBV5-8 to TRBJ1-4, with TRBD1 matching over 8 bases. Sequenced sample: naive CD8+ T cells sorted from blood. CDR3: CASSSDRGTNEKLFF. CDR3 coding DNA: TGTGCCAGCAGCTCTGACAGGGGAACTAATGAAAAACTGTTTTTT.